This T cell receptor (beta chain) was captured in a study of Ad26.COV2.S vaccination and SARS-CoV-2 variants (dated by TCRdb to about 2021). Broadly, across the study: Vaccine-arm donors came from COV1001, a multicentre, randomized, double-blind, placebo-controlled phase I-IIa trial of Ad26.COV2.S in healthy adults. TCRbeta repertoire sequencing was used to assess the specificity and breadth of SARS-CoV-2-reactive T cell receptors after Ad26.COV2.S vaccination. Dosing of Ad26.COV2.S was intramuscular, at either 5x10^10 or 1x10^11 viral particles, delivered as one shot or as two shots spaced 56 days apart. The TCR-sequenced set comprised around 30 samples: some 20 Ad26.COV2.S vaccine recipients, 5 placebo recipients and 8 SARS-CoV-2 convalescent individuals. Trial participants were randomized into five groups of five, in which low-dose or high-dose Ad26.COV2.S was given once or twice, or placebo was given on both occasions. Throughout the experiments and outcome assessment, investigators stayed blinded to trial group allocation.

Summary of the overall study and its limitations: Compared with placebo recipients, Ad26.COV2.S recipients showed higher spike-specific TCR breadth (P = 0.0014). Substantial breadth of spike-specific CD8+ and CD4+ T cell responses was reported after vaccination. Comparing responses between vaccine doses or regimens was not something the study was powered to do. It was noted by the authors that total T cell responses may have been underestimated by the TCR breadth and depth analyses. Vaccine and placebo recipients had similar non-spike TCR breadth, a finding consistent with the vaccine containing only spike.

The immunoSEQ Assay was used to sequence TCRbeta CDR3 regions. After extraction, genomic DNA underwent amplification by bias-controlled multiplex PCR, followed by high-throughput sequencing. The authors processed their data as follows. To quantify the absolute abundance of every unique TCRbeta CDR3 region, sequences were collapsed and filtered. T cell fraction was estimated by normalization of TCRbeta template counts to usable DNA, with usable DNA being measured through amplification of reference genes present in all nucleated cells. Repertoire TCRs were annotated as SARS-CoV-2-specific when V gene, CDR3 amino acid sequence and J gene were exactly matched to a known reactive TCR set. MIRA supplied the reference SARS-CoV-2 TCR set, which was filtered for enrichment in COVID-19-positive ImmuneCODE repertoires so that public or cross-reactive TCRs were removed. Using the MIRA antigens, annotated TCRs were further analysed by specific ORF or by position within an ORF. Breadth was defined as annotated unique rearrangements over total unique productive rearrangements; depth was the summed frequency of those rearrangements. Group comparisons of TCR breadth used two-sided Wilcoxon rank-sum tests. Here the immuneACCESS table is served through TCRdb, limited to in-frame sequences with V and J called. Missing clones are a known gap in these copies; in checked studies unresolved V genes cover under half, and the rest lacks a known reason. V and J calls and clone size are copied from that table; D and trimming were computed from the DNA. For this sample there are roughly 400,000 clones; 92% appear just once. The biggest ten clones account for around 1.7% of the sample.

Turning to this clone: It lacks a known antigen. Base qualities are missing; no much larger clone stands one base away.

The CDR3 runs 15 amino acids, cysteine and phenylalanine included. The CDR3 DNA has 45 bases and is translated from base 1. According to the germline V gene, CDR1 reads MGHRA and CDR2 reads YSYEKL. V is cut by 0 bases and J by 0 bases, and the space between the germline ends is 8 bases. The treatment or condition label for this specimen denotes: roughly 20 received Ad26.COV2.S at low or high dose, single or two shots; several received placebo; per-sample allocation not given. For vaccine and placebo recipients, the sequenced repertoires came from samples collected on day 63 after the first injection. In Cohort 1b, 25 adults aged 18-55 years were enrolled at a single site in Boston, USA, between 29 July and 7 August 2020. Ad26.COV2.S was a replication-incompetent adenovirus type 26 vector that expressed a prefusion-stabilized SARS-CoV-2 spike protein derived from the original Wuhan strain.

The chain is encoded by TRBV4-1 joined to TRBJ1-1, with the D gene call left open. Material: peripheral blood, obtained in a trial of Ad26.COV2.S vaccine versus placebo. This sequence was found in a person aged 18-60 years who received the Ad26.COV2.S COVID-19 vaccine or a placebo. The CDR3: CASSQDGTLNTEAFF. The nucleotide sequence is given as TGCGCCAGCAGCCAAGATGGCACCCTGAACACTGAAGCTTTCTTT.